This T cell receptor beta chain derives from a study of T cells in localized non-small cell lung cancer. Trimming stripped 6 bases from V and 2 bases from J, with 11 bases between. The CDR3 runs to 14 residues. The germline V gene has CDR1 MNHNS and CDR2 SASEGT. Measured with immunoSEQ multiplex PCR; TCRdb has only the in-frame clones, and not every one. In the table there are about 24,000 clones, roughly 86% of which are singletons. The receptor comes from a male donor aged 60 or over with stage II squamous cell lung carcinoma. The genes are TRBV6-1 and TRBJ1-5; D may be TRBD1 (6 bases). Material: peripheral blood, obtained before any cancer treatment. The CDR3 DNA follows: TGTGCCAGCAGAGGGGGAGGCGGCAATCAGCCCCAGCATTTT. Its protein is CASRGGGGNQPQHF.